Below, 27 T cell receptor beta chains from the same sample are listed, as sequenced in a study of blood T cell repertoires in COVID-19. This table comes from immunoSEQ multiplex PCR, and its TCRdb copy is limited to in-frame clones, with some not included. In the table there are 110,000 or so clones, 85% to 90% of which are singletons. The sequenced material came from peripheral blood. The receptors shown here come from a woman aged 45-65 years with acute or convalescent COVID-19.

This chain connects TRBV7-2 to TRBJ2-4, with 12 bases lining up with TRBD2. From germline, CDR1 is SGHTA and CDR2 FQGNSA. The CDR3 loop spans 18 amino acids. V lost 4 bases, J lost 2 bases, and 9 bases stayed unmatched. The CDR3 spells CASSSYPTSGGTKNIQYF. The DNA for the CDR3 is TGTGCCAGCAGCTCCTACCCGACTAGCGGGGGAACCAAAAACATTCAGTACTTC.

The rearrangement links TRBV11-2 to TRBJ2-7; 10 nucleotides line up with TRBD2. The CDR3 length is 17 residues. Germline V gene data show CDR1 as SGHAT and CDR2 as FQNNGV. The junction had 11 bases not matched to a gene; V was cut back by 4 bases and J by 2 bases. This CDR3 is CASSSYITSGVTYEQYF. The CDR3 DNA reads as TGTGCCAGCAGCTCGTATATTACTAGCGGGGTGACCTACGAGCAGTACTTC.

CDR3 sequence: CAVAPGQGYGYTF. In DNA, the CDR3 is TGTGCCGTCGCACCGGGACAGGGGTATGGCTACACCTTC. This rearrangement joins TRBV6-6 to TRBJ1-2; 10 nucleotides match TRBD1. The germline gives CDR1 MNHNY, CDR2 SVGAGI (reference sequence). V lost 11 bases to trimming and J lost 5 bases; unmatched junction nucleotides: 8. The CDR3 has 13 amino acids.

The V gene is TRBV14, the J gene TRBJ2-7, with 8 bases lining up with TRBD1. J gave up 5 bases and V 1 base, and 4 bases lay outside the gene matches. Germline-derived CDR1 and CDR2 are SGHDN and FVKESK. CDR3 length: 14 residues. CDR3 protein: CASSQAGTGNEQYF. The CDR3 DNA reads TGTGCCAGCAGCCAAGCCGGGACAGGTAACGAGCAGTACTTC.

The J gene is TRBJ2-7, the V gene TRBV21-1; the table gives TRBD2 as D, unverified against the DNA. TRBV21-1 is a pseudogene. The CDR3 is 15 amino acids. In DNA form, the CDR3 reads TGTGCCAGCAGCACCCGCCCGGACTTGGGATACGAGCAGTACTTC. Translation: CASSTRPDLGYEQYF.

The chain couples TRBV9 to TRBJ2-1; 7 bases are shared with TRBD2. Germline V gene data show CDR1 as SGDLS and CDR2 as YYNGEE. V was clipped by 0 bases and J by 10 bases; unmatched bases: 10. The CDR3 has 15 residues. The CDR3 loop is CASSVGAGEDREQFF. The CDR3 coding sequence is TGTGCCAGCAGCGTAGGGGCGGGAGAGGATAGAGAGCAGTTCTTC.

The V call is TRBV4-3, the J call TRBJ2-2, with 15 bases identical to TRBD2. V was clipped by 2 bases and J by 4 bases; unmatched bases: 8. CDR3 length: 19 residues. CDR1 is LGHNA and CDR2 is YSLEER in the germline V gene. DNA for the CDR3: TGCGCCAGCAGCCAAAGAGGGGGACTAGCGGGAGGCCGCACCGGGGAGCTGTTTTTT. Protein product: CASSQRGGLAGGRTGELFF.

The CDR3 DNA reads as TGTGCCAGCACCATGACTAGCGGGAGGGCCATCCTAAATGAGCAGTTCTTC. Translated: CASTMTSGRAILNEQFF. The chain links TRBV28 to TRBJ2-1; 14 nucleotides match TRBD2. The V gene end was trimmed by 7 bases and the J gene end by 7 bases; junction bases not matched to a gene: 12. This CDR3 is 17 amino acids long. Per the germline V gene, CDR1 is MDHEN and CDR2 is SYDVKM.

The CDR3 protein is CASSLNRELFF. The CDR3 region has the DNA TGTGCCAGCAGCCTTAACAGGGAGCTGTTTTTT. This rearrangement joins TRBV7-6 to TRBJ2-2; D uncertain. CDR3 length equals 11 residues. Germline V gives CDR1 SGHVS, CDR2 FNYEAQ. V gave up 5 bases and J gave up 9 bases, with 7 bases separating them.

The V call is TRBV19, the J call TRBJ1-5, with TRBD1 matching 7 bases. The ends lost 7 bases at V and 6 bases at J; junction bases unmatched: 9. The length of the CDR3 is 14 residues. Germline V gives CDR1 LNHDA, CDR2 SQIVND (reference sequence). CDR3 amino acids: CASNHRGGGQPQHF. The CDR3 region has the DNA TGTGCCAGTAACCACAGGGGCGGTGGTCAGCCCCAGCATTTT.

The chain carries TRBV13 and TRBJ1-1; TRBD1 matches at 11 bases. Trimming took 5 bases from V and 1 from J; bases not matched to a gene: 3. The CDR3 consists of 15 residues. Germline loops: CDR1 PRHDT, CDR2 FYEKMQ (reference sequence). The CDR3 protein is CASSRTGGENTEAFF. The CDR3 DNA reads TGTGCCAGCAGCAGGACAGGGGGCGAGAACACTGAAGCTTTCTTT.

Written as DNA, the CDR3 is TGTGCCATCAGTAAAGCTTACAATGAGCAGTTCTTC. As protein: CAISKAYNEQFF. The chain carries TRBV10-3 and TRBJ2-1; the D is unclear. Trimming removed 5 bases at V and 4 bases at J, with 6 bases between. This CDR3 comprises 12 residues. Germline V gives CDR1 ENHRY, CDR2 SYGVKD.

The V gene is TRBV7-9, the J gene TRBJ1-1; D remains ambiguous. CDR1 SEHNR and CDR2 FQNEAQ come from the germline V gene (reference sequence). With 5 bases removed from V and 1 base from J, the gap between germline ends came to 11 bases. The CDR3 extends over 14 amino acids. The CDR3 DNA follows: TGTGCCAGCAGCCAAGCGGGAAGGAACACTGAAGCTTTCTTT. Translated: CASSQAGRNTEAFF.

The CDR3 region has the DNA TGTGCCAGCACCCCGGTGGGAGCTAACTATGGCTACACCTTC. Its translation: CASTPVGANYGYTF. The genes are TRBV28 and TRBJ1-2; D gene unclear. CDR3 length equals 14 residues. Germline values: CDR1 MDHEN, CDR2 SYDVKM. Trimming stripped 7 bases from V and 0 bases from J, with 12 bases between.

This clone was detected only a few times. The chain joins TRBV18 to TRBJ2-5; possibly TRBD1 for D (6 bases). With 2 bases removed from V and 9 bases from J, the gap between germline ends came to 19 bases. The CDR3 length is 15 residues. CDR1 KGHSH and CDR2 LQKENI come from the germline V gene. The CDR3, as DNA: TGTGCCAGCTCACCAAATGTGGGACACCTGGGGGCCCAGTACTTC. Protein product: CASSPNVGHLGAQYF.

This rearrangement joins TRBV5-1 to TRBJ1-3, with TRBD1 matching over 7 bases. In germline, CDR1 is SGHRS, CDR2 YFSETQ. The CDR3 covers 15 residues. V trimming: 2 bases; J trimming: 3 bases; junction bases outside the gene matches: 5. Written as DNA, the CDR3 is TGCGCCAGCAGCTTAGTAGGGGGCGGTGGAAACACCATATATTTT. Translation: CASSLVGGGGNTIYF.

The chain combines TRBV15 with TRBJ1-2; 7 positions match TRBD1. The CDR3 is made up of 13 amino acids. Germline CDR1 is LNHNV and CDR2 is YYDKDF (reference sequence). The V gene end was trimmed by 1 base and the J gene end by 8 bases; junction bases not matched to a gene: 4. In DNA, the CDR3 is TGTGCCACCAGCAGAGGACAGGGTCGAGGCTACACCTTC. Encoded protein: CATSRGQGRGYTF.

This clone was observed a handful of times. The rearrangement joins TRBV29-1 to TRBJ1-1, with 9 bases that match TRBD1. The V gene end was trimmed by 2 bases and the J gene end by 0 bases; junction bases not matched to a gene: 1. The CDR3 runs 14 residues. Germline V CDR1 and CDR2: SQVTM, ANQGSEA. CDR3 sequence reads: CSVERTGVNTEAFF. For the CDR3, the DNA is TGCAGCGTTGAAAGGACAGGGGTGAACACTGAAGCTTTCTTT.

The chain couples TRBV19 to TRBJ2-1; 7 bases are a match to TRBD2. Germline CDR1 is LNHDA and CDR2 is SQIVND (reference sequence). V trimming: 1 base; J trimming: 0 bases; junction bases outside the gene matches: 3. CDR3 length: 16 amino acids. This chain's CDR3 is CASSIGGGSSYNEQFF. CDR3 bases: TGTGCCAGTAGTATAGGGGGCGGGAGCTCCTACAATGAGCAGTTCTTC.

The J gene is TRBJ1-2, the V gene TRBV10-3; D not certain. Germline-derived CDR1 and CDR2 are ENHRY and SYGVKD. The CDR3 loop spans 12 amino acids. Trimming took 3 bases from V and 7 from J, leaving 9 bases between them. The CDR3 DNA reads as TGTGCCATCAGTGACGGGTTGGTTGGCTACACCTTC. Its translation: CAISDGLVGYTF.

The genes are TRBV7-9 and TRBJ1-6; no clear D gene. Trimming cost V 5 bases and J 7 bases, with 15 bases left between them. This CDR3 has 15 amino acids. Germline V lookup: CDR1 SEHNR, CDR2 FQNEAQ (reference sequence). CDR3 DNA: TGTGCCAGCAGCCCAATGGTCGGGTTGAATTCACCCCTCCACTTT. Amino acid sequence: CASSPMVGLNSPLHF. The variable domain in full, completed from reference TRBV7-9 and TRBJ1-6, reads DTGVSQNPRHKITKRGQNVTFRCDPISEHNRLYWYRQTLGQGPEFLTYFQNEAQLEKSRLLSDRFSAERPKGSFSTLEIQRTEQGDSAMYLCASSPMVGLNSPLHFGNGTRLTVT.

The chain employs TRBV27 and TRBJ1-3, with D unclear. CDR1 and CDR2 from the germline V gene are MNHEY and SMNVEV (reference sequence). This CDR3 is 16 amino acids long. V was clipped by 7 bases and J by 0 bases, with 16 bases between them. The CDR3 bases are TGTGCCAGCACCGAGAGCGGTCTCAACTCTGGAAACACCATATATTTT. It translates to CASTESGLNSGNTIYF.

The chain employs TRBV30 and TRBJ1-2, with 9 bases lining up with TRBD1. The length of the CDR3 is 14 residues. CDR1 and CDR2 from the germline V gene are GTSNPN and SVGIG (reference sequence). Germline trimming cut 2 bases from V and 4 bases from J; bases unmatched to any gene: 5. CDR3 coding DNA: TGTGCCTGGAGTCTGGGACAGGGAAGCTATGGCTACACCTTC. This codes for CAWSLGQGSYGYTF.

The chain uses TRBV19 and TRBJ1-2; tentatively, D is TRBD1 (5 bases). This CDR3 has 14 amino acids. The germline gives CDR1 LNHDA, CDR2 SQIVND (reference sequence). Trimming took off 3 bases at V and 8 bases at J, with 16 bases between the two ends. CDR3: CASSIFDSSRGYTF. For the CDR3, the DNA is TGTGCCAGTAGTATCTTCGACAGTTCTCGCGGCTACACCTTC. The whole variable domain, remainder taken from reference TRBV19 and TRBJ1-2, is DGGITQSPKYLFRKEGQNVTLSCEQNLNHDAMYWYRQDPGQGLRLIYYSQIVNDFQKGDIAEGYSVSREKKESFPLTVTSAQKNPTAFYLCASSIFDSSRGYTFGSGTRLTVV.

V is TRBV4-3 and J is TRBJ1-5; tentative D call: TRBD1 (5 bases). This CDR3 is built from 15 residues. The germline gives CDR1 LGHNA, CDR2 YSLEER. The V end lost 1 base, the J end lost 3 bases, and 10 bases lay between the germline ends. The CDR3 here is CASSQVRGNNQPQHF. CDR3 DNA: TGCGCCAGCAGCCAAGTAAGGGGAAACAATCAGCCCCAGCATTTT.

This clone has a handful of counts. This chain links TRBV7-9 with TRBJ2-1, with unresolved D. Trimming removed 4 bases at V and 4 bases at J, with 14 bases between. This CDR3 comprises 15 residues. CDR1 and CDR2 (germline): SEHNR, FQNEAQ (reference sequence). The CDR3 DNA reads TGTGCCAGCAGCTCAAGACTCTTTCTATACAATGAGCAGTTCTTC. The encoded protein is CASSSRLFLYNEQFF. The entire variable domain, with the rest obtained from reference TRBV7-9 and TRBJ2-1, is as follows: DTGVSQNPRHKITKRGQNVTFRCDPISEHNRLYWYRQTLGQGPEFLTYFQNEAQLEKSRLLSDRFSAERPKGSFSTLEIQRTEQGDSAMYLCASSSRLFLYNEQFFGPGTRLTVL.

The chain joins TRBV30 to TRBJ2-5, with D perhaps TRBD1 (6 bases). Per germline, CDR1 GTSNPN and CDR2 SVGIG (reference sequence). V lost 2 bases and J 9 bases, leaving 19 bases between the germline ends. This CDR3 contains 14 residues. The CDR3 loop is CAWSRQGPRDAQYF. CDR3 coding DNA: TGTGCCTGGAGTCGGCAGGGGCCCCGAGATGCCCAGTACTTC.